Sequencing of this T cell receptor (beta chain) was carried out in a study of blood T cell repertoires in COVID-19. Some clones are missing from TCRdb's copy, which holds only in-frame ones; the method was immunoSEQ multiplex PCR. The data hold 120,000 to 150,000 clones, with approximately 78% observed a single time. Material for sequencing was peripheral blood. The sequence was obtained from a human donor with acute or convalescent COVID-19. The donor label of this sample is uncertain.

The CDR3 loop reads CASSSGTPQGGETQYF. The CDR3 bases are TGTGCCAGCAGCTCCGGGACTCCCCAGGGGGGAGAGACCCAGTACTTC. The chain is built from TRBV5-4 and TRBJ2-5, with D maybe TRBD1 (7 bases). CDR1 and CDR2 (germline): SGHNT, YYREEE (reference sequence). This CDR3 contains 16 residues. V dropped 3 bases and J dropped 4 bases, with 19 bases sitting between them.